This passage covers 16 T cell receptor beta chains from one sample sequenced in a study of shared clonotypes between healthy human individuals. Profiled with immunoSEQ multiplex PCR; TCRdb holds only in-frame clones, not every one. The table has some 300,000 clones, 73% seen once. The sample consisted of memory CD4+ T cells sorted from blood. Regarding subset: CD45RA-negative fraction. The receptors were gathered from a man younger than 40 in good health.

The sample holds many counts of this clone. The chain combines TRBV28 with TRBJ1-2, with D possibly TRBD1 on 6 matching bases. CDR3 length: 13 amino acids. Trimming pared 2 bases from V and 8 bases from J, leaving 12 bases between. Per germline, CDR1 MDHEN and CDR2 SYDVKM. This CDR3 is CASSLAGASGYTF. DNA for the CDR3: TGTGCCAGCAGTTTAGCAGGGGCGAGCGGCTACACCTTC.

The rearrangement links TRBV5-1 to TRBJ2-5; 8 bases map to TRBD2. The V gene's germline CDR1 is SGHRS and CDR2 YFSETQ. V dropped 1 base and J dropped 4; count of bases not matched to a gene: 3. The CDR3 contains 14 residues. CDR3 region: CASSLLSGRETQYF. DNA for the CDR3: TGCGCCAGCAGCTTGCTCAGCGGGAGAGAGACCCAGTACTTC.

V usage is TRBV13 and J usage is TRBJ2-3, with D uncertain. With 2 bases removed from V and 0 bases from J, the gap between germline ends came to 0 bases. This CDR3 spans 12 amino acids. Germline assignment: CDR1 PRHDT and CDR2 FYEKMQ (reference sequence). The CDR3 DNA reads TGTGCCAGCAGCTTAAGCACAGATACGCAGTATTTT. This gives the protein CASSLSTDTQYF.

CDR3 in amino acids: CASSEGGTQYF. The CDR3 DNA is TGTGCCAGCAGTGAGGGGGGCACGCAGTATTTT. The chain carries TRBV6-6 and TRBJ2-3; D might be TRBD1 or TRBD2, each matching 6 bases. This CDR3 is built from 11 residues. V lost 5 bases and J 9 bases, leaving 9 bases between the germline ends. Germline V gene lookup returns CDR1 MNHNY and CDR2 SVGAGI (reference sequence).

This chain uses TRBV7-8 with TRBJ2-4; 7 bases are a match to TRBD1. Germline V gene lookup returns CDR1 SGHVS and CDR2 FQNEAQ. J gave up 8 bases and V 5 bases, and 15 bases lay outside the gene matches. The CDR3 covers 16 residues. CDR3 bases: TGTGCCAGCAGCCCCTGGGGAAGGGGGCGTTGGGACATTCAGTACTTC. This sequence encodes CASSPWGRGRWDIQYF.

The rearrangement joins TRBV18 to TRBJ2-7; possibly TRBD1 for D (5 bases). V was pared by 3 bases and J by 6 bases, with 12 bases between. This CDR3 has 13 residues. Germline values: CDR1 KGHSH, CDR2 LQKENI. The CDR3 nucleotides are TGTGCCAGCTCACCGGGGATTAGGGGCGAGCAGTACTTC. Amino acid sequence: CASSPGIRGEQYF.

The chain joins TRBV5-8 to TRBJ2-5; TRBD1 agrees at 11 bases. With V trimmed by 3 bases and J by 5 bases, 9 bases remained unmatched. This CDR3 has 16 residues. Germline V gives CDR1 SGHTS, CDR2 YDEGEE. In DNA, the CDR3 is TGTGCCAGCAGCTGGACAGGGGGCGCTTCAGGGGAGACCCAGTACTTC. Amino acids: CASSWTGGASGETQYF.

This clone was detected a few times. The rearrangement uses TRBV9 and TRBJ2-6; maybe TRBD2 (6 bases). The germline V gene has CDR1 SGDLS and CDR2 YYNGEE. Trimming shortened V by 0 bases and J by 0 bases, and 10 bases separated the two germline ends. The CDR3 is made up of 17 amino acids. The CDR3 region is CASSVDGGISGANVLTF. The CDR3 region has the DNA TGTGCCAGCAGCGTAGACGGGGGAATCTCTGGGGCCAACGTCCTGACTTTC.

The gene calls are TRBV5-1 and TRBJ2-1; D remains unclear. The CDR3 has 14 amino acids. Looked up from germline, CDR1 is SGHRS and CDR2 is YFSETQ. The germline V and J ends were trimmed by 4 bases and 4 bases, with 12 bases remaining between them. CDR3 loop: CASSVEHGYNEQFF. CDR3 coding DNA: TGCGCCAGCAGCGTCGAACACGGTTACAATGAGCAGTTCTTC.

This chain uses TRBV18 with TRBJ1-1, with 7 bases fitting TRBD1. This CDR3 comprises 22 residues. The germline V gene has CDR1 KGHSH and CDR2 LQKENI. After removal of 8 bases from V and 1 base from J, the junction contained 31 bases not matched to a gene. CDR3 loop: CASQRGRDSTPPQVRPNTEAFF. CDR3 nucleotide sequence: TGTGCCAGCCAACGCGGCAGGGACAGCACTCCCCCTCAAGTCCGACCGAACACTGAAGCTTTCTTT.

The chain has TRBV7-9 and TRBJ2-3; TRBD1 agrees at 9 bases. V dropped 4 bases and J dropped 6; count of bases not matched to a gene: 8. From germline, CDR1 is SEHNR and CDR2 FQNEAQ (reference sequence). The length of the CDR3 is 15 residues. For the CDR3, the DNA is TGTGCCAGCAGCTCCGGGACAGGGCTTCATGATACGCAGTATTTT. As protein: CASSSGTGLHDTQYF.

The chain links TRBV19 to TRBJ2-1; 10 bases are a match to TRBD2. Germline V gene lookup returns CDR1 LNHDA and CDR2 SQIVND (reference sequence). V was pared by 6 bases and J by 4 bases, with 21 bases of the junction left unmatched. The CDR3 length is 20 residues. DNA of the CDR3: TGTGCCAGTAGCCCCTCCCGAACTCTAACTAGCGGGACCTTATACAATGAGCAGTTCTTC. This translates into CASSPSRTLTSGTLYNEQFF.

The rearrangement uses TRBV29-1 and TRBJ1-3; D gene ambiguous. V lost 0 bases to trimming and J lost 2 bases, with 5 bases between them. Germline CDR1 is SQVTM and CDR2 is ANQGSEA. The CDR3 sequence is 13 residues long. CDR3 DNA: TGCAGCGTTGAAGATCCCCCTGGAAACACCATATATTTT. Amino acids: CSVEDPPGNTIYF.

The gene calls are TRBV6-5 and TRBJ1-2; no reliable D call. The CDR3 is made up of 16 amino acids. CDR1 is MNHEY and CDR2 is SVGAGI in the germline V gene. The ends were cut back, 3 bases at V and 4 bases at J, with 18 bases in the middle. CDR3 nucleotide sequence: TGTGCCAGCAGTTATCAGCCTCTCAGCTCGGGCTATGGCTACACCTTC. Translating it yields CASSYQPLSSGYGYTF.

The chain recombines TRBV10-3 with TRBJ2-1, with 12 bases identical to TRBD2. J lost 6 bases, V lost 10 bases, and 13 bases had no gene match. In germline, CDR1 is ENHRY, CDR2 SYGVKD. CDR3 length: 16 amino acids. The CDR3 coding sequence is TGTGCCACCCGTCCCTCCGGGACTAGCGGGTCCAATGAGCAGTTCTTC. Protein: CATRPSGTSGSNEQFF.

The gene calls are TRBV14 and TRBJ2-1; perhaps TRBD1 as D (6 bases). Germline V gene sequence: CDR1 SGHDN, CDR2 FVKESK. The CDR3 runs 14 residues. V lost 5 bases and J lost 0, with 8 bases in between. DNA for the CDR3: TGTGCCAGCAGCAAAGGGGGCTCCTACAATGAGCAGTTCTTC. Translating gives CASSKGGSYNEQFF.